In this sample, the clone carrying this TCR beta chain turned up a few times. The method was immunoSEQ multiplex PCR; TCRdb's version includes in-frame clones alone and lacks a portion of them. The sample contains fewer than 65,000 clones, approximately 89% of which appear only once. The sample comes from a study of technical replicates of blood from a few donors. The germline V gene has CDR1 MNHEY and CDR2 SMNVEV (reference sequence). This CDR3 region has 15 residues. Losses at the gene ends were 5 bases for V and 4 bases for J; bases not matched to a gene: 8. Material for sequencing was PBMCs. The gene calls are TRBV27 and TRBJ1-5; 7 bases fit TRBD1. The TCR was taken from a human donor in good health. Some clones in this sample may be carry-over from other donors' samples. CDR3 residues: CASSPRGIGNQPQHF. CDR3 DNA: TGTGCCAGCAGTCCCAGGGGGATTGGGAATCAGCCCCAGCATTTT.